Following are 14 T cell receptor beta chains from one sample sequenced in a study of CD8 T cells in ankylosing spondylitis. TCRdb redid the calling of the 5' RACE reads with MiXCR, one entry per CDR3 protein. The data hold roughly 150,000 distinct CDR3 sequences, with approximately 9.9% observed a single time. Sequenced: blood, either unsorted or a sorted T cell fraction (not recorded which). Every receptor here comes from a female donor with ankylosing spondylitis or in good health (not recorded which).

The V and J genes are TRBV7-9 and TRBJ1-6; no clear D. There are 14 residues in the CDR3. Trimming pared 3 bases from V and 8 bases from J, leaving 11 bases between. Germline V gene sequence: CDR1 SEHNR, CDR2 FQNEAQ (reference sequence). CDR3 amino acids: CASSLVVGDSPLHF. DNA of the CDR3: TGTGCCAGCAGCTTGGTGGTCGGGGATTCACCCCTCCACTTT.

The CDR3 is CASSYRSYTEAFF. DNA for the CDR3: TGTGCCAGCAGTTACAGGTCATACACTGAAGCTTTCTTT. This sequence joins TRBV9 and TRBJ1-1; TRBD1 might be the D (5 bases). The ends were cut back, 5 bases at V and 3 bases at J, with 11 bases in the middle. The CDR3 runs 13 residues. The germline gives CDR1 SGDLS, CDR2 YYNGEE.

In its sample, this clonotype was seen a few times. The chain couples TRBV4-1 to TRBJ2-2; 10 nucleotides match TRBD2. The CDR3 covers 16 residues. Trimming cost V 0 bases and J 3 bases; bases outside gene matches: 1. Germline lookup yields CDR1 MGHRA and CDR2 YSYEKL. The CDR3: CASSQELAGDTGELFF. For the CDR3, the DNA is TGCGCCAGCAGCCAAGAGCTAGCGGGAGACACCGGGGAGCTGTTTTTT.

There are a few counts of this clonotype. The rearrangement links TRBV7-7 to TRBJ2-1; 11 bases line up with TRBD2. Trimming cost V 1 base and J 5 bases; bases outside gene matches: 1. Germline V gives CDR1 SSHAT, CDR2 FNYEAQ (reference sequence). This CDR3 has 15 residues. The CDR3 sequence: CASSLVAGGNNEQFF. The CDR3, as DNA: TGTGCCAGCAGCTTAGTAGCGGGAGGGAACAATGAGCAGTTCTTC. Drawing the rest from reference TRBV7-7 and TRBJ2-1, the complete variable domain is GAGVSQSPRYKVTKRGQDVTLRCDPISSHATLYWYQQALGQGPEFLTYFNYEAQPDKSGLPSDRFSAERPEGSISTLTIQRTEQRDSAMYRCASSLVAGGNNEQFFGPGTRLTVL.

This chain joins TRBV27 and TRBJ2-7; TRBD1 aligns across 10 bases. Per germline, CDR1 MNHEY and CDR2 SMNVEV (reference sequence). With 3 bases clipped from V and 4 bases from J, the junction kept 9 bases outside the gene matches. The length of the CDR3 is 16 residues. The CDR3 here is CASSFLAGTGEYEQYF. The CDR3 nucleotides are TGTGCCAGCAGTTTTCTTGCAGGGACAGGGGAATACGAGCAGTACTTC.

V and J are TRBV27 and TRBJ2-2, with TRBD1 identical over 7 bases. The junction had 15 bases not matched to a gene; V was cut back by 10 bases and J by 7 bases. This CDR3 is built from 15 residues. Germline CDR1 and CDR2: MNHEY and SMNVEV (reference sequence). The CDR3 coding sequence is TGTGCCACAACCCCGGGACAGCTTACGAGCGGGGAGCTGTTTTTT. This encodes CATTPGQLTSGELFF.

There are a few counts of this clonotype. V and J are TRBV4-3 and TRBJ2-7; either TRBD1 or TRBD2 may fit D (5 bases each). The V and J ends lost 1 base and 4 bases respectively, with 8 bases between them. The CDR3 consists of 13 residues. Germline assignment: CDR1 LGHNA and CDR2 YSLEER. DNA for the CDR3: TGCGCCAGCAGCCAAGGGGACCTTTACGAGCAGTACTTC. This encodes CASSQGDLYEQYF.

This clonotype has more than one count but fewer than ten. This chain links TRBV5-5 with TRBJ2-7; D is ambiguous. V shed 4 bases and J shed 2 bases, with 13 bases lying between them. This CDR3 spans 14 amino acids. CDR1 is SGHKS, CDR2 YYEKEE, per germline (reference sequence). The CDR3 spells CASSPRTAPYEQYF. The CDR3 region has the DNA TGTGCCAGCAGCCCTAGGACGGCCCCCTACGAGCAGTACTTC.

The chain carries TRBV30 and TRBJ2-1; maybe TRBD1 (6 bases). Germline loops: CDR1 GTSNPN, CDR2 SVGIG (reference sequence). The V end lost 0 bases, the J end lost 13 bases, and 13 bases lay between the germline ends. The length of the CDR3 is 12 residues. CDR3 DNA sequence: TGTGCCTGGAGTGTAGCGGACAGCACTCAGTTCTTC. Encoded protein: CAWSVADSTQFF.

This clonotype was seen a handful of times. The rearrangement uses TRBV15 and TRBJ2-5; 7 bases match TRBD1. Germline CDR1 LNHNV, CDR2 YYDKDF (reference sequence). V was pared by 1 base and J by 4 bases, with 6 bases of the junction left unmatched. The CDR3 loop spans 15 amino acids. The CDR3 nucleotides are TGTGCCACCAGCAGAGCGACAGGGATGTCAGAGACCCAGTACTTC. Protein sequence: CATSRATGMSETQYF. The entire variable domain, with the rest obtained from reference TRBV15 and TRBJ2-5, is as follows: DAMVIQNPRYQVTQFGKPVTLSCSQTLNHNVMYWYQQKSSQAPKLLFHYYDKDFNNEADTPDNFQSRRPNTSFCFLDIRSPGLGDTAMYLCATSRATGMSETQYFGPGTRLLVL.

The rearrangement links TRBV11-3 to TRBJ1-1; a weak D match, TRBD1 (6 bases). V was shortened by 4 bases and J by 0 bases, with 9 bases between the two germline ends. The CDR3 is made up of 14 amino acids. CDR1 and CDR2 (germline): SGHNT, YENEEA. CDR3 coding DNA: TGTGCCAGCAGCTCCGGACAGCTGAACACTGAAGCTTTCTTT. This codes for CASSSGQLNTEAFF.

This clonotype was seen repeatedly, ten times or more. The chain couples TRBV7-9 to TRBJ1-1, with D perhaps matching TRBD1 (5 bases). The CDR3 spans 16 residues. Trimming pared 5 bases from V and 1 base from J, leaving 17 bases between. The germline V gene encodes CDR1 SEHNR and CDR2 FQNEAQ (reference sequence). The CDR3 DNA follows: TGTGCCAGCAGCCCTAGCGCGATTACAGGGAACACTGAAGCTTTCTTT. Protein sequence: CASSPSAITGNTEAFF.

This clonotype was detected many times. The chain combines TRBV12-3 or TRBV12-4 with TRBJ2-1; D is unclear. There are 13 residues in the CDR3. V lost 8 bases and J 5 bases, leaving 13 bases between the germline ends. In nucleotides, the CDR3 is TGTGCCAGCCGAGGTGTGGGCCACAATGAGCAGTTCTTC. Protein sequence: CASRGVGHNEQFF.

The chain recombines TRBV13 with TRBJ2-2, with D tentatively TRBD2 (6 bases). V lost 2 bases, J lost 1 base, and 11 bases lay in between. The CDR3 extends over 16 amino acids. Germline V CDR1 and CDR2: PRHDT, FYEKMQ (reference sequence). CDR3 bases: TGTGCCAGCAGCTTAATCGGCGGGGTGAACACCGGGGAGCTGTTTTTT. Translating it yields CASSLIGGVNTGELFF.